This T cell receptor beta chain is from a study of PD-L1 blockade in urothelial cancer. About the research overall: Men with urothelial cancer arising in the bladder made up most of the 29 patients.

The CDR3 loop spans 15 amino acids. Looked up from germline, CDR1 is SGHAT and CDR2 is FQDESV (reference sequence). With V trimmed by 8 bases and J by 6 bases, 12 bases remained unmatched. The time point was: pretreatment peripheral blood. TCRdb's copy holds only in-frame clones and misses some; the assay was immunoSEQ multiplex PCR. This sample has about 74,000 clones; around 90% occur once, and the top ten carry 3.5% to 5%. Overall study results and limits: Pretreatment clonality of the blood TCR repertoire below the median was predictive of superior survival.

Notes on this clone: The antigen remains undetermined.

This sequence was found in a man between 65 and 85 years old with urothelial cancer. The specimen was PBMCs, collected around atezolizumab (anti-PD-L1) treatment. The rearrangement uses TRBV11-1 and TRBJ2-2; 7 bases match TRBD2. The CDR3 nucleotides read TGTGCCAGCGGCTCCGGGACTACACGGGCCGGGGAGCTGTTTTTT. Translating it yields CASGSGTTRAGELFF.